This T cell receptor beta chain was identified in a study of response to subunit inactivated influenza vaccine. The CDR3 covers 14 residues. Germline loops: CDR1 DFQATT, CDR2 SNEGSKA (reference sequence). TCRdb recomputed calls from the RT-PCR reads with MiXCR, one row per CDR3 protein. The data hold roughly 700,000 distinct CDR3 sequences, with roughly 14% observed a single time. Note on this clonotype: An end of the junction does not agree with germline; a read error may underlie this.

The V gene is TRBV20-1, the J gene TRBJ1-4; D possibly corresponds to TRBD1 (6 bases). Sequenced material: PBMCs from blood, taken about 12 days after vaccination. The sequence derives from a man aged 45-65 years who received an inactivated influenza vaccine. CDR3 sequence: CRAREDSPNEKLFF. CDR3 coding DNA: TGCAGAGCTAGAGAGGACAGCCCTAATGAAAAACTGTTTTTT.